The 20 T cell receptor beta chains presented below share a single source sample, sequenced in a study of T cell repertoires in cytomegalovirus infection. TCRdb reanalysed the reads using MiXCR and keeps one entry per CDR3 protein. This sample has hundreds of thousands of distinct CDR3 sequences, with about 24% found just once. Sample: CD8+ T cells from PBMCs. These receptors came from a human donor in good health (CMV status not recorded). Some clones in this sample may be carry-over from other donors' samples.

This clonotype was found a few times. The V and J genes are TRBV4-1 and TRBJ1-2; D perhaps matches TRBD1 (5 bases). Germline values: CDR1 MGHRA, CDR2 YSYEKL. Trimming stripped 0 bases from V and 6 bases from J, with 11 bases between. The CDR3 is 14 residues long. DNA for the CDR3: TGCGCCAGCAGCCAAGATTGGAGGGACCATGGCTACACCTTC. It translates to CASSQDWRDHGYTF.

There are a few counts of this clonotype. The gene calls are TRBV24-1 and TRBJ2-2; D may be TRBD1 (5 bases). Deletions cut 1 base from V and 6 bases from J, with 8 bases between. CDR3 size: 14 residues. The germline gives CDR1 KGHDR, CDR2 SFDVKD. This chain's CDR3 is CATSDFRVSGELFF. For the CDR3, the DNA is TGTGCCACCAGTGATTTCAGGGTATCCGGGGAGCTGTTTTTT.

This clonotype was counted ten times or more. The chain recombines TRBV7-9 with TRBJ2-7, with 8 nucleotides matching TRBD1. Per the germline V gene, CDR1 is SEHNR and CDR2 is FQNEAQ (reference sequence). After removal of 5 bases from V and 7 bases from J, the junction contained 10 bases not matched to a gene. The CDR3 covers 14 residues. CDR3 nucleotides: TGTGCCAGCAGCACGACTTCAGACAGGGGAGAGCAGTACTTC. Translated: CASSTTSDRGEQYF.

This clonotype was counted ten times or more. J is TRBJ2-1 and V is TRBV28; D remains unclear. Trimming took off 4 bases at V and 4 bases at J, with 2 bases between the two ends. Germline CDR1 MDHEN, CDR2 SYDVKM. CDR3 length equals 11 residues. The CDR3 here is CASSWYNEQFF. The CDR3 DNA reads TGTGCCAGCAGTTGGTACAATGAGCAGTTCTTC.

This clonotype was observed a few times. The chain joins TRBV28 to TRBJ1-5; no clear D gene. Trimming removed 2 bases from V and 9 bases from J, with 8 bases in between. Per the germline V gene, CDR1 is MDHEN and CDR2 is SYDVKM. This CDR3 contains 12 residues. The CDR3 sequence is CASSLKATPQHF. Here the CDR3 DNA reads TGTGCCAGCAGTTTAAAGGCTACGCCCCAGCATTTT. Complete variable domain (other parts from reference TRBV28 and TRBJ1-5): DVKVTQSSRYLVKRTGEKVFLECVQDMDHENMFWYRQDPGLGLRLIYFSYDVKMKEKGDIPEGYSVSREKKERFSLILESASTNQTSMYLCASSLKATPQHFGDGTRLSIL.

This clonotype was observed once. The chain carries TRBV25-1 and TRBJ2-5, with D unclear. CDR1 and CDR2 (germline): MGHDK, SYGVNS. The CDR3 sequence is 12 residues long. The ends were cut back, 6 bases at V and 5 bases at J, with 10 bases in the middle. For the CDR3, the DNA is TGTGCCAGCAGCAACGCAGCCGAGACCCAGTACTTC. Amino acids: CASSNAAETQYF.

The table lists this clonotype with a few counts. The chain couples TRBV7-9 to TRBJ2-5; D ambiguous. CDR1 and CDR2 from the germline V gene are SEHNR and FQNEAQ (reference sequence). V lost 2 bases and J lost 1, with 8 bases in between. The CDR3 is 14 residues long. The CDR3 sequence: CASSLIRIQETQYF. DNA for the CDR3: TGTGCCAGCAGCTTAATACGGATCCAAGAGACCCAGTACTTC.

Concerning this clonotype: The junction departs from the called germline gene at one end, perhaps through a read error. The rearrangement uses TRBV6-6 and TRBJ1-4; 8 bases are shared with TRBD1. CDR1 MNHNY and CDR2 SVGAGI come from the germline V gene (reference sequence). This CDR3 is 18 amino acids long. In DNA form, the CDR3 reads TGTGCCAGCAGTAACTCCGGGACAGGTCTTGCAACTAATGAAAAACTGTTTTTT. As protein: CASSNSGTGLATNEKLFF.

Remarks on this clonotype: With a much larger clone just one base away, this may be a read error. This chain uses TRBV7-2 with TRBJ1-5; D is uncertain. Trimming removed 2 bases from V and 8 bases from J, with 16 bases in between. Germline CDR1 and CDR2: SGHTA and FQGNSA. CDR3 size: 15 residues. The CDR3 reads CASSLWPVRGEPQHF. For the CDR3, the DNA is TGTGCCAGCAGCTTATGGCCCGTCCGCGGGGAGCCCCAGCATTTT.

This clonotype showed up just once. A much more abundant neighbour one base away suggests this may be a read error. The rearrangement uses TRBV28 and TRBJ2-4; 10 nucleotides align to TRBD2. CDR3 length equals 15 residues. The J segment lost 9 bases and the V segment lost 6 bases, leaving 11 bases of the junction unmatched. CDR1 is MDHEN, CDR2 SYDVKM, per germline. CDR3 bases: TGTGCCAGCAGCTCCCCAGCGGGGGGGCCGGTCATTCAGTACTTC. Protein product: CASSSPAGGPVIQYF.

The V call is TRBV11-1, the J call TRBJ2-7; either TRBD1 or TRBD2 may fit D (5 bases each). CDR1 and CDR2 (germline): SGHAT, FQDESV (reference sequence). This CDR3 spans 15 amino acids. As DNA, the CDR3 is TGTGCCAACAGCTTAGAAGGGGACCACGCCTTCGAGCAGTACGTC. Amino acids: CANSLEGDHAFEQYV.

The V gene is TRBV14, the J gene TRBJ2-2, with D possibly matching TRBD2 (5 bases). Germline values: CDR1 SGHDN, CDR2 FVKESK. V was clipped by 0 bases and J by 4 bases, with 6 bases between them. The CDR3 length is 14 residues. The CDR3 region has the DNA TGTGCCAGCAGCCAAGAGGAGGTCACCGGGGAGCTGTTTTTT. Its translation: CASSQEEVTGELFF.

As regards this clonotype: The junction and the germline gene differ at one end; a read error may be behind it. The chain has TRBV7-6 and TRBJ2-1, with D tentatively TRBD2 (5 bases). This CDR3 spans 14 amino acids. The germline gives CDR1 SGHVS, CDR2 FNYEAQ. The CDR3 is CVSRSEVSEGEQFF. CDR3 coding DNA: TGTGTCAGCAGGAGTGAGGTGTCTGAGGGTGAGCAGTTCTTC. Filled out from reference TRBV7-6 and TRBJ2-1, the complete variable domain reads GAGVSQSPRYKVTKRGQDVALRCDPISGHVSLYWYRQALGQGPEFLTYFNYEAQQDKSGLPNDRFSAERPEGSISTLTIQRTEQRDSAMYRCVSRSEVSEGEQFFGPGTRLTVL.

The V call is TRBV5-6, the J call TRBJ2-7; D uncertain. The ends were cut back, 4 bases at V and 7 bases at J, with 21 bases in the middle. This CDR3 region has 15 residues. Germline lookup yields CDR1 SGHDT and CDR2 YYEEEE. The CDR3 reads CASSTLTSSYGEQYV. CDR3 DNA sequence: TGTGCCAGCAGCACCCTTACATCATCTTATGGGGAGCAGTACGTC.

This clonotype was observed a single time. This chain uses TRBV10-3 with TRBJ2-7, with 10 bases fitting TRBD1. Per the germline V gene, CDR1 is ENHRY and CDR2 is SYGVKD. The CDR3 is made up of 15 amino acids. J was trimmed by 7 bases and V by 2 bases; bases with no gene match: 8. The CDR3 sequence is CAISEPRDRGREQYF. CDR3 bases: TGTGCCATCAGTGAGCCGCGAGACAGGGGGCGGGAGCAGTACTTC.

This chain uses TRBV6-5 with TRBJ2-5, with D maybe TRBD2 (7 bases). Germline V CDR1 and CDR2: MNHEY, SVGAGI. CDR3 length: 18 amino acids. Trimming cost V 0 bases and J 4 bases, with 21 bases left between them. The CDR3 bases are TGTGCCAGCAGTTACTCCCGCCGCAACGGGGGGCAGCGAGAGACCCAGTACTTC. As protein: CASSYSRRNGGQRETQYF.

This clonotype was counted ten times or more. The DNA of the CDR3 is TGTGCCAGCAGCTTAGTCCTCTCCTCTGGAAACACCATATATTTT. Amino acids: CASSLVLSSGNTIYF. The chain joins TRBV7-2 to TRBJ1-3; D not resolved. Deletions cut 1 base from V and 0 bases from J, with 7 bases between. CDR3 length: 15 residues. Germline lookup yields CDR1 SGHTA and CDR2 FQGNSA.

The chain has TRBV28 and TRBJ1-1, with a possible D match to TRBD1 (6 bases). Germline loops: CDR1 MDHEN, CDR2 SYDVKM. This CDR3 is 13 amino acids long. Trimming removed 5 bases from V and 6 bases from J, with 13 bases in between. DNA for the CDR3: TGTGCCAGCAGTCTAGGGGGGAGCGCTGAAGCTTTCTTT. Protein sequence: CASSLGGSAEAFF.

This clonotype occurred many times. The rearrangement joins TRBV7-8 to TRBJ1-2; perhaps TRBD1 as D (5 bases). The V and J ends lost 6 bases and 4 bases respectively, with 21 bases between them. Per germline, CDR1 SGHVS and CDR2 FQNEAQ. The CDR3 covers 16 residues. The CDR3 here is CASSQVGVLVPYGYTF. In nucleotides, the CDR3 is TGTGCCAGCAGTCAAGTGGGGGTTCTGGTTCCCTATGGCTACACCTTC. Full variable domain (outside the CDR3, taken from reference TRBV7-8 and TRBJ1-2): GAGVSQSPRYKVAKRGQDVALRCDPISGHVSLFWYQQALGQGPEFLTYFQNEAQLDKSGLPSDRFFAERPEGSVSTLKIQRTQQEDSAVYLCASSQVGVLVPYGYTFGSGTRLTVV.

V is TRBV5-1 and J is TRBJ1-5, with D unresolved. Germline-derived CDR1 and CDR2 are SGHRS and YFSETQ. The germline V and J ends were trimmed by 0 bases and 7 bases, with 8 bases remaining between them. The CDR3 totals 13 residues. The CDR3 nucleotides read TGCGCCAGCAGCTTGGTGGAGGGCCAGCCCCAGCATTTT. Translating it yields CASSLVEGQPQHF.